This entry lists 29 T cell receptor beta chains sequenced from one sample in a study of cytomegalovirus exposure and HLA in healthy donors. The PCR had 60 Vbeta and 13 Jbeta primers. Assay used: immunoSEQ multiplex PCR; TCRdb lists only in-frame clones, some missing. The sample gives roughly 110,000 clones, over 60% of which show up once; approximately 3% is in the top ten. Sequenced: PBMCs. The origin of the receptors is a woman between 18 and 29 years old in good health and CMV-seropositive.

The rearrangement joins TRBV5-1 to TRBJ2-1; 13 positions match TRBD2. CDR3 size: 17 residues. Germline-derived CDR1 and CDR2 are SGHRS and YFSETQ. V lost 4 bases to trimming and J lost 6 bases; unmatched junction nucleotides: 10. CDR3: CASSPRLAGGSANEQFF. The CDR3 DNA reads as TGCGCCAGCAGCCCCCGACTAGCGGGAGGCTCCGCCAATGAGCAGTTCTTC. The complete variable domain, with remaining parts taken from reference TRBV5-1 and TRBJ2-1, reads KAGVTQTPRYLIKTRGQQVTLSCSPISGHRSVSWYQQTPGQGLQFLFEYFSETQRNKGNFPGRFSGRQFSNSRSEMNVSTLELGDSALYLCASSPRLAGGSANEQFFGPGTRLTVL.

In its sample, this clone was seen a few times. Here the CDR3 reads CASSLTLAETYEQYF. In DNA, the CDR3 is TGCGCCAGCAGCTTGACGCTAGCGGAAACCTACGAGCAGTACTTC. The chain recombines TRBV5-1 with TRBJ2-7, with 7 bases fitting TRBD2. Per germline, CDR1 SGHRS and CDR2 YFSETQ. Germline trimming cut 1 base from V and 2 bases from J; bases unmatched to any gene: 6. The CDR3 is 15 amino acids.

In DNA form, the CDR3 reads TGTGCCAGCAGCGCTGGACAGGTCCCCAATCAGCCCCAGCATTTT. Translated: CASSAGQVPNQPQHF. The chain links TRBV9 to TRBJ1-5; 7 nucleotides agree with TRBD1. V was clipped by 3 bases and J by 3 bases; unmatched bases: 6. Germline V gives CDR1 SGDLS, CDR2 YYNGEE. The CDR3 is 15 residues long.

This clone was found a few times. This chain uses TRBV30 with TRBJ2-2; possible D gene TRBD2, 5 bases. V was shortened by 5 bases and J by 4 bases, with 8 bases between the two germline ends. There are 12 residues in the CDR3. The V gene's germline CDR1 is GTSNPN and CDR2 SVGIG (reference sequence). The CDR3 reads CAWSRGTGELFF. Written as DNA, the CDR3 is TGTGCCTGGTCCCGGGGCACCGGGGAGCTGTTTTTT.

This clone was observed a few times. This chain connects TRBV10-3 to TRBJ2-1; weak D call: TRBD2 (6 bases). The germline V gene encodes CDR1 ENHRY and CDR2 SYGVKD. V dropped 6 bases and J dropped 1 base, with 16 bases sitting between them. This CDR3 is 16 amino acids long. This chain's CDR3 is CAISLQRAGSYNEQFF. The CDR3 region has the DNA TGTGCCATCAGCCTCCAGCGGGCGGGTTCCTACAATGAGCAGTTCTTC.

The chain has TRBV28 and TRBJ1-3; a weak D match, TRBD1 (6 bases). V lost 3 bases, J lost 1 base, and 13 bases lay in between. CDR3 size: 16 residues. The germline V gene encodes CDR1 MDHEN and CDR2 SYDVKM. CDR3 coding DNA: TGTGCCAGCAGTTTCTCCCAGGGGTTTTCTGGAAACACCATATATTTT. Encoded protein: CASSFSQGFSGNTIYF.

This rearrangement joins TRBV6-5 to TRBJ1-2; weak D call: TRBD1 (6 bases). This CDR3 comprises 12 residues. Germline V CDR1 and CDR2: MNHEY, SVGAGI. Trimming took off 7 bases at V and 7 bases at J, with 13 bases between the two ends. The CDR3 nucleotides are TGTGCCAGCAAGCCCCAGGGGTTTGGCTACACCTTC. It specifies CASKPQGFGYTF.

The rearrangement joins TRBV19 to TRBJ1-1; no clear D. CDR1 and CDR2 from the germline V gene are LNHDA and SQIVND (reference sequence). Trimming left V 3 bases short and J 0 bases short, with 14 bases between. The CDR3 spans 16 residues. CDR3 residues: CASSIRGQNMNTEAFF. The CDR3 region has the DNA TGTGCCAGTAGTATCCGAGGGCAGAACATGAACACTGAAGCTTTCTTT.

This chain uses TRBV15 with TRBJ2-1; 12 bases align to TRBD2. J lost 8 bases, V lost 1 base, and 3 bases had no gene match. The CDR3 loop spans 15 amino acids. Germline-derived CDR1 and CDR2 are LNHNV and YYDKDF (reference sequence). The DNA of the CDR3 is TGTGCCACCAGCAGAGGACTAGCGGGAGCCTATGAGCAGTTCTTC. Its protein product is CATSRGLAGAYEQFF.

CDR3 bases: TGTGCCAGCGCCTCCGGGACAGAGGGCGAGCAGTACTTC. Translating it yields CASASGTEGEQYF. The chain recombines TRBV11-3 with TRBJ2-7; 7 bases fit TRBD1. This CDR3 has 13 amino acids. CDR1 is SGHNT, CDR2 YENEEA, per germline. V lost 8 bases to trimming and J lost 6 bases; unmatched junction nucleotides: 10.

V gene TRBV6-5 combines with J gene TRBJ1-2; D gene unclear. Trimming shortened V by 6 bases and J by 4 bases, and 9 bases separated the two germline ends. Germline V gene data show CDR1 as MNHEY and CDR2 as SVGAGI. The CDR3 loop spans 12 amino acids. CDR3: CASRDTFYGYTF. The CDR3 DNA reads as TGTGCCAGCAGAGACACGTTCTATGGCTACACCTTC.

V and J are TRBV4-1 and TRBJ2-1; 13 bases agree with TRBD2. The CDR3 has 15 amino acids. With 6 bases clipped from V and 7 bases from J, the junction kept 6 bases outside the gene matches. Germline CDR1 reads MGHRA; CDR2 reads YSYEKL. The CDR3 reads CASSPTSGRRNEQFF. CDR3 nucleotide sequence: TGCGCCAGCAGTCCGACTAGCGGGAGGAGGAATGAGCAGTTCTTC.

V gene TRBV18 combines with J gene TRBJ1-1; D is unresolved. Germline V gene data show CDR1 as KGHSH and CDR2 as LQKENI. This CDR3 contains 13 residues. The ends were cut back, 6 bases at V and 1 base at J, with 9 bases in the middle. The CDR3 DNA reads TGTGCCAGCTCTAGGCCGGGGAACACTGAAGCTTTCTTT. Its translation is CASSRPGNTEAFF.

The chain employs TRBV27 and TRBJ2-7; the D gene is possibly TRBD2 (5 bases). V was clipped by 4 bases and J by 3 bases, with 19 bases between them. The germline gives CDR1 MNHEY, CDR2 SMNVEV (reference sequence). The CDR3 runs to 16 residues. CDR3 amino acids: CASSSIRDLANYEQYF. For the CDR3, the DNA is TGTGCCAGCAGTTCCATTAGAGATCTAGCAAACTACGAGCAGTACTTC.

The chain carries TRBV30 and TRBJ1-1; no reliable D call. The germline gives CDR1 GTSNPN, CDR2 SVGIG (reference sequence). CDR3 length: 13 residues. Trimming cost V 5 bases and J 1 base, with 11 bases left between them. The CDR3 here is CAWGPGRNTEAFF. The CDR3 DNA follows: TGTGCCTGGGGCCCTGGGCGGAACACTGAAGCTTTCTTT. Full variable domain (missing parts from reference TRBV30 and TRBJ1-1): SQTIHQWPATLVQPVGSPLSLECTVEGTSNPNLYWYRQAAGRGLQLLFYSVGIGQISSEVPQNLSASRPQDRQFILSSKKLLLSDSGFYLCAWGPGRNTEAFFGQGTRLTVV.

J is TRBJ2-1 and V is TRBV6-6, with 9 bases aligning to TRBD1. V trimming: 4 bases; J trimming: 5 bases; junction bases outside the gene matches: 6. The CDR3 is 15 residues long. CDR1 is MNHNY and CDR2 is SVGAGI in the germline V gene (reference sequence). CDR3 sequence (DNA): TGTGCCAGCAGTTCCCGGACAGGGGTCCACAATGAGCAGTTCTTC. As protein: CASSSRTGVHNEQFF.

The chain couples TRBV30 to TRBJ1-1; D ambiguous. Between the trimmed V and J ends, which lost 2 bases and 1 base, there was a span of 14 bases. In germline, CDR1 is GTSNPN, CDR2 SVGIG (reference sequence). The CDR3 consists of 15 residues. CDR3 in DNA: TGTGCCTGGAGTCGGGGAAAAATTAAGAACACTGAAGCTTTCTTT. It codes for CAWSRGKIKNTEAFF.

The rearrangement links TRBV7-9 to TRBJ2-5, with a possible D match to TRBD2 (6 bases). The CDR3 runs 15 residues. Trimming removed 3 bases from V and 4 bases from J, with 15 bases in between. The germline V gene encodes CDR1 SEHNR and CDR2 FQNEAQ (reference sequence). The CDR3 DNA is TGTGCCAGCAGCTTCCGGAGGGGATCCAGAGAGACCCAGTACTTC. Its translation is CASSFRRGSRETQYF.

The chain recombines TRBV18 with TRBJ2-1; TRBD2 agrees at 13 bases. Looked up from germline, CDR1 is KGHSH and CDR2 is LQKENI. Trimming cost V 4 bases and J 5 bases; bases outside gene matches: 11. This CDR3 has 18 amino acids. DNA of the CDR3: TGTGCCAGCTCACTTACTAGCGGGAGGGGCTTCTCGGACAATGAGCAGTTCTTC. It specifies CASSLTSGRGFSDNEQFF.

The CDR3 nucleotides read TGTGCCAGCAGTTTTAGGGGGACCCCGCGGTCGTCTCAGAGCTCCTACAATGAGCAGTTCTTC. Protein: CASSFRGTPRSSQSSYNEQFF. The chain has TRBV27 and TRBJ2-1; weak D call: TRBD1 (6 bases). The germline gives CDR1 MNHEY, CDR2 SMNVEV (reference sequence). V dropped 3 bases and J dropped 0 bases, with 27 bases sitting between them. CDR3 length: 21 amino acids.

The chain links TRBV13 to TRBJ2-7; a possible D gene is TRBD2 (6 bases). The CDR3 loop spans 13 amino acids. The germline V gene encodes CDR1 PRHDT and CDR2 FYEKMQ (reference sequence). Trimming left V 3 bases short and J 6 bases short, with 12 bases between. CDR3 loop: CASSFTGEGEQYF. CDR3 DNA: TGTGCCAGCAGCTTCACGGGAGAGGGCGAGCAGTACTTC.

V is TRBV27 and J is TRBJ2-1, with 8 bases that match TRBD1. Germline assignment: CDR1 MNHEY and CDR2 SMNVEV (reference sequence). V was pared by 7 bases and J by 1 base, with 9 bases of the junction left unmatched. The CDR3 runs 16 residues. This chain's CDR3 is CASIDRGSRSYNEQFF. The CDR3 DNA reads TGTGCCAGCATTGACAGGGGCTCTAGGTCCTACAATGAGCAGTTCTTC.

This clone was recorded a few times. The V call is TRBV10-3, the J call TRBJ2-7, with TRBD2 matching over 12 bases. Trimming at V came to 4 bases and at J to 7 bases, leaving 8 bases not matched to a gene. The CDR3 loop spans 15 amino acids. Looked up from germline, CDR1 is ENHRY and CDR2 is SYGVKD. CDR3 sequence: CAISGRLAGEGEQYF. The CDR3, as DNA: TGTGCCATCAGTGGACGACTAGCGGGAGAGGGAGAGCAGTACTTC.

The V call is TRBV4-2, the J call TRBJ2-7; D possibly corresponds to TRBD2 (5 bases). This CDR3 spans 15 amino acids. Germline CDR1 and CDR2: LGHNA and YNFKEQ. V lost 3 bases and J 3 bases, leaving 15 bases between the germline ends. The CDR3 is CASSHLAGPGYEQYF. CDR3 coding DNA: TGTGCCAGCAGCCACCTCGCGGGTCCCGGCTACGAGCAGTACTTC.

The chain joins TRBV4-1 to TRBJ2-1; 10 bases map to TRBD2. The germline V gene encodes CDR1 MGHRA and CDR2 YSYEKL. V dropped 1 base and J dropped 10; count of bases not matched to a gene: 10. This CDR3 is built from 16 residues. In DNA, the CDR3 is TGCGCCAGCAGCCAAGGGGTGGTAGCGGGAGGAGAGGAGCAGTTCTTC. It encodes CASSQGVVAGGEEQFF.

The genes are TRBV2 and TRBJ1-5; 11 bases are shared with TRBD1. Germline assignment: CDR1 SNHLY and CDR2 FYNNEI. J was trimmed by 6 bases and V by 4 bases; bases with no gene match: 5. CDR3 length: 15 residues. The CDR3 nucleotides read TGTGCCAGCAGTGCTGGGACAGGGGGGAGTCAGCCCCAGCATTTT. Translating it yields CASSAGTGGSQPQHF.

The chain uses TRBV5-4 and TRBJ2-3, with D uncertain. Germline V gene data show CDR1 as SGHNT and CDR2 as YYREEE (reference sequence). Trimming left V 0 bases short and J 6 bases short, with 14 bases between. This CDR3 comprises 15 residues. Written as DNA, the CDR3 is TGTGCCAGCAGCTTGGATATGCAGGTTAGGGATACGCAGTATTTT. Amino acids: CASSLDMQVRDTQYF.

CDR3 coding DNA: TGCGCCAGCAGCTTGGGGGACAGGGAGTACGGCTACACCTTC. Amino acid sequence: CASSLGDREYGYTF. The chain is built from TRBV5-1 and TRBJ1-2; 9 bases are a match to TRBD1. The CDR3 totals 14 residues. Per germline, CDR1 SGHRS and CDR2 YFSETQ. With 0 bases clipped from V and 8 bases from J, the junction kept 5 bases outside the gene matches.

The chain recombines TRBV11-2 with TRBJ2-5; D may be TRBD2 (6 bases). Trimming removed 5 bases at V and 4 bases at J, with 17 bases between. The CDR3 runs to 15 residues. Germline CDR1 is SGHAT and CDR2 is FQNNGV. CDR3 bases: TGTGCCAGCAGCCAAGGGACCCACGGGGGAGAGACCCAGTACTTC. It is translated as CASSQGTHGGETQYF.